Listed below are T cell receptor beta chains from one sample, sequenced in a study of blood T cell repertoires in COVID-19. Assay used: immunoSEQ multiplex PCR; TCRdb lists only in-frame clones, some missing. The data contain more than 150,000 clones, about 86% of them singletons. Sequenced input: peripheral blood. These TCRs come from a young man with active or convalescent COVID-19. CDR3s include the opening cysteine and the closing phenylalanine or tryptophan. Each record gives: V gene, CDR3 protein.

V: TRBV27
CDR3: CASSFLRSPLHF

V: TRBV21-1
CDR3: CASSKPPGTSESSYNEQFF

V: TRBV2
CDR3: CASSASDRDKNIQYF

V: TRBV2
CDR3: CASGGTGGTEAFF

V: TRBV5-4
CDR3: CASSLEGDNYGYTF

V: TRBV19
CDR3: CASSTTGTGYGYTF

V: TRBV28
CDR3: CASITSGGVDEQFF

V: TRBV18
CDR3: CASSPEVYGGYTF

V: TRBV19
CDR3: CASSPDQGKAFF

V: TRBV19
CDR3: CASSREVSDQPQHF

V: TRBV3-1/TRBV3-2
CDR3: CASSQDQKGGQKFF

V: TRBV4-2
CDR3: CASSQVFSGGPTGELFF

V: TRBV6-1
CDR3: CASSETVVTRFLEAFF

V: TRBV15
CDR3: CATSTRKVGGMDYEQYF

V: TRBV3-1/TRBV3-2
CDR3: CASSQGTVGLTNEKLFF

V: TRBV7-9
CDR3: CASSLEVGDYGYTF

V: TRBV4-1
CDR3: CASSQDRGAMSKNIQYF

V: TRBV20-1
CDR3: CSASGSGGSSYEQYF

V: TRBV10-3
CDR3: CAISDQAKLGNQPQHF

V: TRBV14
CDR3: CASSQAAPGLAGVSQYF

V: TRBV6-5
CDR3: CASRWRTGPGTEAFF

V: TRBV11-2
CDR3: CASSLNRAGGYTF

V: TRBV6-5
CDR3: CASSYNLNQPQHF

V: TRBV6-2/TRBV6-3
CDR3: CASSPTTTNEKLFF

V: TRBV6-2/TRBV6-3
CDR3: CASSRDGVRDGYTF

V: TRBV11-3
CDR3: CASSAPGTVGNTEAFF

V: TRBV19
CDR3: CASTPARGQPQHF

V: TRBV19
CDR3: CASSIEEGRETQYF

V: TRBV28
CDR3: CASSLWQGNQPQHF

V: TRBV19
CDR3: CASRGTWGADTQYF

V: TRBV3-1/TRBV3-2
CDR3: CASSPKTGSSGANVLTF

V: TRBV5-6
CDR3: CASSQTGSSYNSPLHF

V: TRBV7-2
CDR3: CASSPGVAGPQETQYF

V: TRBV6-5
CDR3: CASRLQGAPGNTIYF

V: TRBV5-6
CDR3: CASSLGQARLKLFF

V: TRBV12-3/TRBV12-4
CDR3: CASSLGQSYEQYF

V: TRBV2
CDR3: CASSVSSGGAKETQYF

V: TRBV11-2
CDR3: CASSLTPGYTDTQYF

V: TRBV3-1/TRBV3-2
CDR3: CASSQAQGMNTEAFF

V: TRBV28
CDR3: CASSLGGTGRQPQHF

V: TRBV5-1
CDR3: CASSPGLAGEETQYF

V: TRBV10-1
CDR3: CASSESTGGRNTQYF

V: TRBV4-1
CDR3: CASSQGRGSSYEQYF

V: TRBV5-1
CDR3: CASSLVFGRATNEKLFF

V: TRBV6-1
CDR3: CASSALWDSYMNTEAFF

V: TRBV30
CDR3: CAWSTGGSSYNEQFF

V: TRBV11-2
CDR3: CASSLGVEASGIYEQYF

V: TRBV28
CDR3: CASSLYPSVNGYTF

V: TRBV6-5
CDR3: CASSYSRGLYGYTF

V: TRBV6-5
CDR3: CASSLRHLTEAFF

V: TRBV28
CDR3: CATASGGFNNEQFF

V: TRBV7-9
CDR3: CASSLIIERRGNTEAFF

V: TRBV11-2
CDR3: CASSLLGLGGTDTQYF

V: TRBV10-3
CDR3: CAISRQALTDTQYF